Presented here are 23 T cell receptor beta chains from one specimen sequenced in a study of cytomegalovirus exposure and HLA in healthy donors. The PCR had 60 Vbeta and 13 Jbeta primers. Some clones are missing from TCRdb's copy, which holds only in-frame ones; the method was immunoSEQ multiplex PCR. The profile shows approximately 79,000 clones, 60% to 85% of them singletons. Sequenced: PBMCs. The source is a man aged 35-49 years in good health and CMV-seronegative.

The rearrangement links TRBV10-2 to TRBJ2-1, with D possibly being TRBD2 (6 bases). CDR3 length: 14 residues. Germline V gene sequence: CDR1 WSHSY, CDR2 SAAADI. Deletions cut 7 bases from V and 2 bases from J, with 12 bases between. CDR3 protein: CASKRERTYNEQFF. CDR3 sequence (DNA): TGCGCCAGCAAACGGGAGCGTACCTACAATGAGCAGTTCTTC.

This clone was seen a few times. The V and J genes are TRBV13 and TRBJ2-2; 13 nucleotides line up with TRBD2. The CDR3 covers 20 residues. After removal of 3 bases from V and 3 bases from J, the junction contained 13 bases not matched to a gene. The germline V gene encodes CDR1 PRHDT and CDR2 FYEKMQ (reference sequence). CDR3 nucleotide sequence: TGTGCCAGCAGCTTTGGGGGACTAGCGGGAAGAGAGGGGTACACCGGGGAGCTGTTTTTT. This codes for CASSFGGLAGREGYTGELFF.

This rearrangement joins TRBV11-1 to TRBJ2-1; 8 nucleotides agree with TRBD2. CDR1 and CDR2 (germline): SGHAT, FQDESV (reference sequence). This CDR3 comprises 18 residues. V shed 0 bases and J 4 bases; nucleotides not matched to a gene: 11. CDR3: CASSLARFTSGPYNEQFF. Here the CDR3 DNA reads TGTGCCAGCAGCTTAGCGCGTTTCACTAGCGGCCCTTACAATGAGCAGTTCTTC.

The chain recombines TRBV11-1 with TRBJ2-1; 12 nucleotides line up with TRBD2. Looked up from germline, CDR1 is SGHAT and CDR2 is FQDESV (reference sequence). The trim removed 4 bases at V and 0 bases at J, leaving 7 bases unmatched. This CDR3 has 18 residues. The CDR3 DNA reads TGTGCCAGCAGCTCGGCCCTAGCGGGAGGGCCCTCCTACAATGAGCAGTTCTTC. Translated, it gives CASSSALAGGPSYNEQFF.

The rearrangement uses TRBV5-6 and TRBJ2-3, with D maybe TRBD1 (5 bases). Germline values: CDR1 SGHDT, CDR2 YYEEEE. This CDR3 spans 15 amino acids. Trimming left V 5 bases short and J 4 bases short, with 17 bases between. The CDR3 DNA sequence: TGTGCCAGCAGTTTTCAGGGTGGCCCCTCAGATACGCAGTATTTT. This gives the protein CASSFQGGPSDTQYF. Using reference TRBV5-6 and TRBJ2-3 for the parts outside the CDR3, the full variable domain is DAGVTQSPTHLIKTRGQQVTLRCSPKSGHDTVSWYQQALGQGPQFIFQYYEEEERQRGNFPDRFSGHQFPNYSSELNVNALLLGDSALYLCASSFQGGPSDTQYFGPGTRLTVL.

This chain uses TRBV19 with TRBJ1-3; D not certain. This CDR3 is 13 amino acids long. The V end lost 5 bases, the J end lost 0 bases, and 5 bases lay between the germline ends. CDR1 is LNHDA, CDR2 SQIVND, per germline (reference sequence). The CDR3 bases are TGTGCCAGTAGTGAGTTCTCTGGAAACACCATATATTTT. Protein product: CASSEFSGNTIYF.

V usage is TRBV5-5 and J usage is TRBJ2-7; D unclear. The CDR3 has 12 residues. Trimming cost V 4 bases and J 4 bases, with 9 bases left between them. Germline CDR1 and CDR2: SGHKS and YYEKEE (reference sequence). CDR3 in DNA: TGTGCCAGCAGCCAGGAACATTACGAGCAGTACTTC. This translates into CASSQEHYEQYF.

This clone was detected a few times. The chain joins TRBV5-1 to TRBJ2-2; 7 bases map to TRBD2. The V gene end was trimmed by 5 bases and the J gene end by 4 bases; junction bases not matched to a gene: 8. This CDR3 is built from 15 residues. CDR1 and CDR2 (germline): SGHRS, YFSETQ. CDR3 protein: CASSWVAGRTGELFF. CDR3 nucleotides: TGCGCCAGCAGTTGGGTAGCGGGCCGCACCGGGGAGCTGTTTTTT.

The CDR3 region is CASSPLIDRVKYNEQFF. DNA for the CDR3: TGTGCCAGCAGTCCCCTTATCGACAGAGTAAAATACAATGAGCAGTTCTTC. This rearrangement joins TRBV28 to TRBJ2-1; D might be TRBD1 (5 bases). CDR1 is MDHEN and CDR2 is SYDVKM in the germline V gene. The ends were cut back, 5 bases at V and 4 bases at J, with 21 bases in the middle. The length of the CDR3 is 17 residues.

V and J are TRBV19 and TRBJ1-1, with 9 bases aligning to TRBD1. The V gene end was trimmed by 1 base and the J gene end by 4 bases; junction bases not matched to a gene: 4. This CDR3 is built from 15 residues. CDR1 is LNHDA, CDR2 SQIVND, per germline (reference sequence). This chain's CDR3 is CASSIGLTGGTEAFF. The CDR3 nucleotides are TGTGCCAGTAGTATAGGGTTGACAGGGGGCACTGAAGCTTTCTTT.

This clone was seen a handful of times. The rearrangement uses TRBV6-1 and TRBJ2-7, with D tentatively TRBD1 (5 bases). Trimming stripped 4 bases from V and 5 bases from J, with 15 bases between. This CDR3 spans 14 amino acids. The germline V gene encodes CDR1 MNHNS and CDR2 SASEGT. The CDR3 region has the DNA TGTGCCAGCAGTGGCACAGGTATCCGCCACGAGCAGTACTTC. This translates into CASSGTGIRHEQYF.

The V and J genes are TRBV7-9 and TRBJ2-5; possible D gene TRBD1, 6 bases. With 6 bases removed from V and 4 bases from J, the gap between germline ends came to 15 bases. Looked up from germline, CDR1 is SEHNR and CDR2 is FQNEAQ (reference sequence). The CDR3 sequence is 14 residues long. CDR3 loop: CASSHQQGPETQYF. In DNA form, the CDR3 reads TGTGCCAGCAGTCACCAACAGGGACCAGAGACCCAGTACTTC.

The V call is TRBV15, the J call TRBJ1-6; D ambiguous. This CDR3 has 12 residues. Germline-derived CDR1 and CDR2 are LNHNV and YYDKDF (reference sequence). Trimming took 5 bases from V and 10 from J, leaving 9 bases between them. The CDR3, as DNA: TGTGCCACCAGCCTGTCAAGCTCACCCCTCCACTTT. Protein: CATSLSSSPLHF.

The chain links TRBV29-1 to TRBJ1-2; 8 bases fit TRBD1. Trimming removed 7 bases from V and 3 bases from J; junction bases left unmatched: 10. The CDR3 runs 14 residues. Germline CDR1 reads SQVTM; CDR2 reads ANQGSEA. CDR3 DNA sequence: TGCAGCGCGTTGGGTCCAGGGGGCGACTATGGCTACACCTTC. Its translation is CSALGPGGDYGYTF.

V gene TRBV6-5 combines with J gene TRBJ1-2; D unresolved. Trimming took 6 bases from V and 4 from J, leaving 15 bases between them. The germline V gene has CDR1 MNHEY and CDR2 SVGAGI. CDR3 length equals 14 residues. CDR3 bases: TGTGCCAGCAGGGGGAGCAGGCCGTTCTATGGCTACACCTTC. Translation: CASRGSRPFYGYTF.

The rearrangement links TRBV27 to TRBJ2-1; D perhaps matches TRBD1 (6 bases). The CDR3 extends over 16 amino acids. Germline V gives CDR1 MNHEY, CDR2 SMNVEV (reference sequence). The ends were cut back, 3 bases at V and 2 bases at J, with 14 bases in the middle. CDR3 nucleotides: TGTGCCAGCAGTTTCCTCGGGACAACGACCTACAATGAGCAGTTCTTC. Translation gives CASSFLGTTTYNEQFF.

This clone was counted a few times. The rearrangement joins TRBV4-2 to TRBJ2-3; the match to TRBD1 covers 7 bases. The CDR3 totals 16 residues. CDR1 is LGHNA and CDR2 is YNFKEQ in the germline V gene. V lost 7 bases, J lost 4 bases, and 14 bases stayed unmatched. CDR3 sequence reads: CASTTGDRLLADTQYF. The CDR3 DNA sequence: TGTGCCAGCACCACAGGGGATAGACTATTGGCAGATACGCAGTATTTT.

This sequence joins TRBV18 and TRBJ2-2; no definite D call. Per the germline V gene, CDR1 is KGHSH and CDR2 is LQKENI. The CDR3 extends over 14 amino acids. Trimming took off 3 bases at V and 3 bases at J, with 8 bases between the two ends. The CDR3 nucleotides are TGTGCCAGCTCACCGAACATGGACACCGGGGAGCTGTTTTTT. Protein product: CASSPNMDTGELFF.

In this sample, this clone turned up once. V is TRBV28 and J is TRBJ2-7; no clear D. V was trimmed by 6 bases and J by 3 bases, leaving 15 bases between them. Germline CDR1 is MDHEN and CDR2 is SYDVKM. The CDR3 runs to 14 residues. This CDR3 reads CASSSIAFDYEQYF. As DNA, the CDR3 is TGTGCCAGCAGCTCGATAGCCTTTGACTACGAGCAGTACTTC.

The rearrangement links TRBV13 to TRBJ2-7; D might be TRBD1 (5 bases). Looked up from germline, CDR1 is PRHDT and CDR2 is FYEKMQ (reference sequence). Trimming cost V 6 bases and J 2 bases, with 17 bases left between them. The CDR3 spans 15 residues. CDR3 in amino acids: CASSLTGEVPYEQYF. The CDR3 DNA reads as TGTGCCAGCAGTCTAACAGGAGAGGTACCCTACGAGCAGTACTTC.

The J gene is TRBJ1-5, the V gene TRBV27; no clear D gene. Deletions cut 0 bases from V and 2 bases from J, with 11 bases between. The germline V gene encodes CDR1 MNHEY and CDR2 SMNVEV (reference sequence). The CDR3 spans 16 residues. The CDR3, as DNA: TGTGCCAGCAGTTTATCCTCCCTCCGGGGCAATCAGCCCCAGCATTTT. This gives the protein CASSLSSLRGNQPQHF.

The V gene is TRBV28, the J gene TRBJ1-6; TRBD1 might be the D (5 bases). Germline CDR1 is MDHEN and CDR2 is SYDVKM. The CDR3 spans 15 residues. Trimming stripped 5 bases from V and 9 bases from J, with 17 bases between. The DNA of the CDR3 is TGTGCCAGCAGTGATAGAGATTCGGACACTTCACCCCTCCACTTT. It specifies CASSDRDSDTSPLHF.

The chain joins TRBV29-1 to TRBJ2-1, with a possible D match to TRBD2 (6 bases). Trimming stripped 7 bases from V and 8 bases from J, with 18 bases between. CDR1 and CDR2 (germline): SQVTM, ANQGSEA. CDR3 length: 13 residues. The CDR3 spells CSGGRLVRDEQFF. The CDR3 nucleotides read TGCAGCGGCGGTCGACTAGTCCGGGATGAGCAGTTCTTC.